This TCR beta chain was observed in a study of cytomegalovirus exposure and HLA in healthy donors. This CDR3 contains 12 residues. Between the trimmed V and J ends, which lost 6 bases and 0 bases, there was a span of 5 bases. CDR1 MDHEN and CDR2 SYDVKM come from the germline V gene. Primers for the PCR totalled 60 Vbeta and 13 Jbeta. Profiling relied on immunoSEQ multiplex PCR, and the TCRdb table lists in-frame clones only, not all of them. The data show roughly 160,000 clones, 80% seen once. A remark on this clone: Its antigen remains unknown.

Points from the study as a whole: Cytomegalovirus association was assigned to approximately 180 TCR beta chains.

The TCR comes from a woman aged 50 to 60 in good health and CMV-seropositive. The chain uses TRBV28 and TRBJ1-2; D gene ambiguous. The sample comprised PBMCs. The CDR3, as DNA: TGTGCCAGCAGGACTACTAACTATGGCTACACCTTC. It specifies CASRTTNYGYTF.